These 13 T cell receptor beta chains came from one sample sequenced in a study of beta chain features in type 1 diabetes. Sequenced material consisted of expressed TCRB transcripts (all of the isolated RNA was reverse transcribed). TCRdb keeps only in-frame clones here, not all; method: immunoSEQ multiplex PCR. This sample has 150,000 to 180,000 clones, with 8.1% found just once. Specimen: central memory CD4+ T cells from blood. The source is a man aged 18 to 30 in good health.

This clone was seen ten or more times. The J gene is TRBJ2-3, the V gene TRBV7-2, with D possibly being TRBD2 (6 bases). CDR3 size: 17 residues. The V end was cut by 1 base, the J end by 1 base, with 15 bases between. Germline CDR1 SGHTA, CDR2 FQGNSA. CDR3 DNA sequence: TGTGCCAGCAGCTTAGGGGGAGGAATAACCGGCACAGATACGCAGTATTTT. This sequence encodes CASSLGGGITGTDTQYF.

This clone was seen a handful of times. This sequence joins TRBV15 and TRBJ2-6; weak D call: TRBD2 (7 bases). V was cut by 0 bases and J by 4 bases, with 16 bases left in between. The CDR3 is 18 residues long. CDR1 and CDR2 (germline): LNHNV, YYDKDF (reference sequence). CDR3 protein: CATSREGGRGSGANVLTF. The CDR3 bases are TGTGCCACCAGCAGAGAGGGGGGGCGAGGTTCCGGGGCCAACGTCCTGACTTTC. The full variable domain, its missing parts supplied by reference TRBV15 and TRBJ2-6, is DAMVIQNPRYQVTQFGKPVTLSCSQTLNHNVMYWYQQKSSQAPKLLFHYYDKDFNNEADTPDNFQSRRPNTSFCFLDIRSPGLGDTAMYLCATSREGGRGSGANVLTFGAGSRLTVL.

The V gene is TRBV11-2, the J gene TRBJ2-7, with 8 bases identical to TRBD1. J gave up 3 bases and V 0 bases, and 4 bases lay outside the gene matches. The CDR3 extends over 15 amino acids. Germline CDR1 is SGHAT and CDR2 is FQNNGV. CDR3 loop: CASSLEGQGLYEQYF. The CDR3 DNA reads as TGTGCCAGCAGCTTAGAAGGACAGGGCCTCTACGAGCAGTACTTC.

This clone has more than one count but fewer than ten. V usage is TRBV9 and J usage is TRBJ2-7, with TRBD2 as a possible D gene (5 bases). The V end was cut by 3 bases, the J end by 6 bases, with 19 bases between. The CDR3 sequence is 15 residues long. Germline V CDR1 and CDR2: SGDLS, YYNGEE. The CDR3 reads CASSDDPRDGGEQYF. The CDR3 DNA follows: TGTGCCAGCAGCGACGACCCCCGGGATGGTGGCGAGCAGTACTTC.

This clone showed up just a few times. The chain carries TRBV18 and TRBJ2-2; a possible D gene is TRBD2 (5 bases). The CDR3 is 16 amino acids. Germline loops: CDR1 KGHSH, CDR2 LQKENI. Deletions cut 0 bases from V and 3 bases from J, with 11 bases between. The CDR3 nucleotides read TGTGCCAGCTCACCACCGAGTGGAGGAGACACCGGGGAGCTGTTTTTT. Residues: CASSPPSGGDTGELFF.

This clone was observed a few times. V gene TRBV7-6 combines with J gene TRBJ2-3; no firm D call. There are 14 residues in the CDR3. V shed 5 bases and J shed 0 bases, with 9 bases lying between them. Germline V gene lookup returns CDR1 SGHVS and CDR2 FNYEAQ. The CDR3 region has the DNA TGTGCCAGCAGCCCATCACTAAGCACAGATACGCAGTATTTT. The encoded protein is CASSPSLSTDTQYF. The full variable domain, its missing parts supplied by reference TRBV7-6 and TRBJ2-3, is GAGVSQSPRYKVTKRGQDVALRCDPISGHVSLYWYRQALGQGPEFLTYFNYEAQQDKSGLPNDRFSAERPEGSISTLTIQRTEQRDSAMYRCASSPSLSTDTQYFGPGTRLTVL.

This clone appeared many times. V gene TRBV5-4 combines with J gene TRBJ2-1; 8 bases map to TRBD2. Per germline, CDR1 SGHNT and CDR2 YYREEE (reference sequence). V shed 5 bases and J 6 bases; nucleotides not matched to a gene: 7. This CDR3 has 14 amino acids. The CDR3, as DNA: TGTGCCAGCAGTTCAACTACTAGCGGCAATGAGCAGTTCTTC. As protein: CASSSTTSGNEQFF.

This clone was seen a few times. This CDR3 is CASSLNPDSNQPQHF. As DNA, the CDR3 is TGTGCCAGCAGCCTAAACCCCGATAGCAATCAGCCCCAGCATTTT. This chain joins TRBV11-1 and TRBJ1-5; D unresolved. Trimming removed 5 bases at V and 0 bases at J, with 11 bases between. In germline, CDR1 is SGHAT, CDR2 FQDESV (reference sequence). This CDR3 comprises 15 residues.

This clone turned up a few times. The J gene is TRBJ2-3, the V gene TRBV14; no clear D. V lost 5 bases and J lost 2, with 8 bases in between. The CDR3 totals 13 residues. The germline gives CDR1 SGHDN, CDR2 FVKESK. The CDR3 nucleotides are TGTGCCAGCAGCGTCCCTAACACAGATACGCAGTATTTT. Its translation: CASSVPNTDTQYF.

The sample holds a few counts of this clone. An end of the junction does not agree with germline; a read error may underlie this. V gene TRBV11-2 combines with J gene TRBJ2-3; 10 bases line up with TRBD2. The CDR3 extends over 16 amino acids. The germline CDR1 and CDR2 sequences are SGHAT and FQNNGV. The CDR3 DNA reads TGCGCCAGCAGCCAACACAGCGGGAGGGTTGGAGATACGCAGTATTTT. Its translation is CASSQHSGRVGDTQYF.

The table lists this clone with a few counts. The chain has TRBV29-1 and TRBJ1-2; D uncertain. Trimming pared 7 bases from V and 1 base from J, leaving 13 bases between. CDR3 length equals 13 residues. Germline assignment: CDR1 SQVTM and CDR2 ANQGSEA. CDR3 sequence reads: CSAAQQVNYGYTF. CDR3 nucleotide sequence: TGCAGCGCCGCACAGCAAGTTAACTATGGCTACACCTTC.

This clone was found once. The CDR3 region is CASSLDGIWGDEQFF. CDR3 coding DNA: TGTGCCAGCAGCTTAGACGGGATCTGGGGGGATGAGCAGTTCTTC. The chain uses TRBV13 and TRBJ2-1; tentative D call: TRBD2 (6 bases). The CDR3 totals 15 residues. The V gene lost 1 base and the J gene lost 8 bases, with 15 bases spanning the gap. The germline CDR1 and CDR2 sequences are PRHDT and FYEKMQ (reference sequence).

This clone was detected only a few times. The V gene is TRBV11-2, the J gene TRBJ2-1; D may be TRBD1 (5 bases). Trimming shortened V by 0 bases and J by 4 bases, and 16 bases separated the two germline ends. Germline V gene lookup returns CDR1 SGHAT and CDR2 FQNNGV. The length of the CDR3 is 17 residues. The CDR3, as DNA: TGTGCCAGCAGCTTAGAAACAGTTACAGGTGTGTACAATGAGCAGTTCTTC. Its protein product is CASSLETVTGVYNEQFF.